This record covers a single T cell receptor beta chain. Its antigen is not yet known. No much larger clone is present one base from it, and per-base qualities are unavailable. The data were taken from a study of control samples from healthy donors and cancer patients (dated by TCRdb to 2019 to 2021). V is clipped by 8 bases and J by 10 bases, and the sequence between their germline boundaries is 14 bases long. Taken from the germline V gene, the CDR1 and CDR2 loops are SNHLY and FYNNEI. There are 11 amino acids in the CDR3, from cysteine to phenylalanine inclusive. Just CDR3 DNA is preserved here, 33 bases in frame from base 1. Libraries came from the immunoSEQ multiplex PCR assay. Here the immuneACCESS table is served through TCRdb, limited to in-frame sequences with V and J called. Missing clones are a known gap in these copies; in checked studies unresolved V genes cover under half, and the rest lacks a known reason. This sample lists over 120,000 clones; about nine tenths were detected once. Jointly, the top ten make up roughly 3.2% of the sample.

The V gene is TRBV2 and the J gene is TRBJ1-1, with no confident D gene call. The receptor was isolated from a man aged 25 to 40 in good health. Sequencing used blood. The DNA sequence is given as TGTGCCAGCTTGGCGGGCGGACGAGCTTTCTTT. Its protein product is CASLAGGRAFF.